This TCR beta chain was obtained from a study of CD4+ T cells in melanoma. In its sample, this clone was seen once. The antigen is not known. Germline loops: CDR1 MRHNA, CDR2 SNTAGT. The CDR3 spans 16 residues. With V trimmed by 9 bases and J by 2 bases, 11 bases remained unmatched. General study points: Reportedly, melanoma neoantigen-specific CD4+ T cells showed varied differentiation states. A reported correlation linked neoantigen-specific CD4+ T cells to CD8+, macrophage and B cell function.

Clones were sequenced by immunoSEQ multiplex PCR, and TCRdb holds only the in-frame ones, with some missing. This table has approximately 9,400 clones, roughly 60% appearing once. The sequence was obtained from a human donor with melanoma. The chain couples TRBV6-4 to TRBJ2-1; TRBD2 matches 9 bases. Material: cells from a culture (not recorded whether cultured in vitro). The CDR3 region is CASAGLSGGPYNEQFF. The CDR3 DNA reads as TGTGCCAGTGCCGGACTAAGCGGGGGGCCCTACAATGAGCAGTTCTTC.